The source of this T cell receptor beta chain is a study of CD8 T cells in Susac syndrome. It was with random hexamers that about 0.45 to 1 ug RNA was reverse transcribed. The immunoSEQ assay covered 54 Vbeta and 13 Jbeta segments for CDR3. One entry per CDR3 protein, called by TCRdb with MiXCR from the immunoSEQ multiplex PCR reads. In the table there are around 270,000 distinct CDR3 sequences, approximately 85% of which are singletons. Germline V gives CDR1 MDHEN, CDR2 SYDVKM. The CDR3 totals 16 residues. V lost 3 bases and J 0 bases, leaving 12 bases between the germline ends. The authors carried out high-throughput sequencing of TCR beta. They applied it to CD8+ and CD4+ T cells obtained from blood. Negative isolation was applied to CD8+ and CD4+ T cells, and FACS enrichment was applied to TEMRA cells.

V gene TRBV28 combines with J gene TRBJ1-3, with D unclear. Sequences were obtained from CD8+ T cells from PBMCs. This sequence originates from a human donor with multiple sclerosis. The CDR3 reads CASSLSDLSSGNTIYF. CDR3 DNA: TGTGCCAGCAGTTTGTCCGACCTCTCCTCTGGAAACACCATATATTTT.